The clone carrying this T cell receptor (beta chain) appeared once. The sample belongs to a study of technical replicates of blood from a handful of donors. The data were produced by immunoSEQ multiplex PCR, yet TCRdb's version contains in-frame clones alone and is incomplete. The sample yields over 50,000 clones, 94% seen once. The CDR3 is made up of 12 amino acids. V lost 3 bases and J 7 bases, leaving 7 bases between the germline ends. Germline V CDR1 and CDR2: SGHRS, YFSETQ. The clonotype was recovered from a human donor in good health. The sequenced material came from T cells isolated from PBMCs. The gene calls are TRBV5-1 and TRBJ1-4, with a weak D call TRBD1 (6 bases). Written as DNA, the CDR3 is TGCGCCAGCAGCTGGGGGCCTGAAAAACTGTTTTTT. The encoded protein is CASSWGPEKLFF.